Below, 5 T cell receptor beta chains from the same sample are listed, as sequenced in a study of blood T cells in healthy people across ages. With a J-beta primer mix and a sample-barcoded 5' primer, a second PCR ran about 6 to 11 cycles. TCRdb processed the 5' RACE reads anew with MiXCR; each CDR3 protein has one entry. The sample shows hundreds of thousands of distinct CDR3 sequences, approximately 40% of them seen only once. The sequenced material came from blood. The receptors come from a man aged 80 or over in good health.

This clonotype was seen only once. The gene calls are TRBV6-2 or TRBV6-3 and TRBJ2-7; D gene unclear. The J call may be in error: the DNA end matches TRBJ2-5 better. The CDR3 has 13 residues. The germline gives CDR1 MNHEY, CDR2 SVGEGT. In nucleotides, the CDR3 is TGTGCCAGCAGTTACCCCGCTCGAGGGACCCAGTACTTC. Its translation is CASSYPARGTQYF.

This rearrangement joins TRBV20-1 to TRBJ2-2; D gene unclear. V was trimmed by 2 bases and J by 7 bases, leaving 8 bases between them. The germline V gene has CDR1 DFQATT and CDR2 SNEGSKA (reference sequence). There are 12 residues in the CDR3. CDR3 residues: CSARPLGGELFF. Here the CDR3 DNA reads TGCAGTGCTAGACCCCTCGGCGGGGAGCTGTTTTTT.

The rearrangement uses TRBV20-1 and TRBJ1-2; D possibly corresponds to TRBD1 (5 bases). Trimming cost V 2 bases and J 4 bases, with 11 bases left between them. The V gene's germline CDR1 is DFQATT and CDR2 SNEGSKA (reference sequence). The CDR3 covers 13 residues. The CDR3 DNA is TGCAGTGCTAGATCAGACAGTCCCTATGGCTACACCTTC. Amino acids: CSARSDSPYGYTF.

About this clonotype itself: At one end the junction does not follow the germline gene, possibly because of a read error. The chain has TRBV27 and TRBJ2-5; 7 positions match TRBD2. The J call could be wrong; TRBJ2-7 is a better fit for the DNA end. CDR1 is MNHEY and CDR2 is SMNVEV in the germline V gene (reference sequence). The CDR3 spans 16 residues. CDR3 sequence: CASSLQIGGSSHEQYF. The CDR3 coding sequence is TGTGCCAGCAGTCTCCAAATCGGGGGGTCCTCCCACGAGCAGTACTTC.

The rearrangement joins TRBV28 to TRBJ2-5, with D possibly being TRBD2 (7 bases). The end of the DNA aligns better with TRBJ2-7, so the J call may be wrong. The CDR3 loop spans 21 amino acids. CDR1 MDHEN and CDR2 SYDVKM come from the germline V gene. DNA of the CDR3: TGTGCCAGCAGTCGAACCAAACAGGGAGGGTTAGCGGCTGGCCGAGGTTGCGAGCAGTACTTC. Translating it yields CASSRTKQGGLAAGRGCEQYF.